This is a list of T cell receptor beta chains from one sample in a study of T cells after yellow fever vaccination. Each CDR3 protein gets one entry after TCRdb re-called the 5' RACE reads with MiXCR. The data hold a few hundred thousand distinct CDR3 sequences, with approximately 3.8% observed a single time. The sample here was PBMCs, taken on the day of the yellow fever booster vaccination. These TCRs come from a man younger than 35 who received the YFV17D yellow fever vaccine. CDR3s include the opening cysteine and the closing phenylalanine or tryptophan. The D gene is left open where the match is weak. Only some rows state a clone size, as once, few, many or a class for expanded clones.

len	v_gene	d_gene	abundance	j_gene	CDR3nt	CDR3aa
17	TRBV6-6	NA	few	TRBJ1-1	TGTGCCAGCAGTTACGGCCGAGGGGGAGAGTGGGTCACTGAAGCTTTCTTT	CASSYGRGGEWVTEAFF
14	TRBV7-2	NA	many	TRBJ2-7	TGTGCCAGCAGCTTTTTAGCGGTGGGCTACGAGCAGTACTTC	CASSFLAVGYEQYF
13	TRBV29-1	NA	few	TRBJ2-1	TGCAGCGTGACAGCTAGCTCCTACAATGAGCAGTTCTTC	CSVTASSYNEQFF
15	TRBV7-2	NA	many	TRBJ2-1	TGTGCCAGCATTATACAGACGAGCTCCTACAATGAGCAGTTCTTC	CASIIQTSSYNEQFF
15	TRBV5-6	NA	NA	TRBJ1-5	TGTGCCAGCAGCTTGAACCGCAGGGTCGACCAGCCCCAGCATTTT	CASSLNRRVDQPQHF
11	TRBV30	NA	NA	TRBJ1-2	TGTGCCTGGAGTAGGCAGTATGGCTACACCTTC	CAWSRQYGYTF
13	TRBV3-1	TRBD1	few	TRBJ1-2	TGTGCCAGCAGACGGACAGGGGGCGGTGGCTACACCTTC	CASRRTGGGGYTF
12	TRBV10-3	NA	many	TRBJ2-5	TGTGCCATCGGCCCAACTGGTGAGACCCAGTACTTC	CAIGPTGETQYF
16	TRBV5-1	TRBD2	NA	TRBJ2-5	TGCGCCAGCAGCGCCGGACTAGCCGGGAGTCAAGAGACCCAGTACTTC	CASSAGLAGSQETQYF
11	TRBV10-3	NA	many	TRBJ1-2	TGTGCCATCGGTCTCAGTCGGGGCTACACCTTC	CAIGLSRGYTF
13	TRBV3-1	TRBD1	NA	TRBJ2-1	TGTGCCAGCAGTCGACAGGGACCGAGAGAGCAGTTCTTC	CASSRQGPREQFF
15	TRBV28	NA	many	TRBJ2-2	TGTGCCAGCACCTTGAGTGGCGGGGTCACCGGGGAGCTGTTTTTT	CASTLSGGVTGELFF
12	TRBV7-2	NA	NA	TRBJ2-7	TGTGCCAGCAGCGCCCATACCTACGAGCAGTACTTC	CASSAHTYEQYF
14	TRBV5-1	NA	NA	TRBJ2-7	TGCGCCAGCAGCTTGGAGTACGGCGCCTACGAGCAGTACTTC	CASSLEYGAYEQYF
12	TRBV10-3	NA	NA	TRBJ1-2	TGTGCCATCAGTGAGGAGGAGGCTGGCTACACCTTC	CAISEEEAGYTF
14	TRBV6-5	NA	many	TRBJ1-6	TGTGCCAGCGGGGGGATTAGGGATAATTCACCCCTCCACTTT	CASGGIRDNSPLHF
14	TRBV18	NA	NA	TRBJ2-1	TGTGCCAGCTCACCACTAGCACAGTGGGATGAGCAGTTCTTC	CASSPLAQWDEQFF
14	TRBV4-3	NA	many	TRBJ1-1	TGCGCCAGCAGCCGCTGGGGGCAACTCACTGAAGCTTTCTTT	CASSRWGQLTEAFF